This T cell receptor beta chain was recovered during a study of blood T cell repertoires in COVID-19. On the study more broadly: Sites across the United States, Italy and Spain contributed samples from acute and convalescent COVID-19. Sources were T cells, B-cell-depleted T cells, or PBMCs; the material itself was cDNA or gDNA.

Germline V gene data show CDR1 as ENHRY and CDR2 as SYGVKD. V was clipped by 6 bases and J by 5 bases; unmatched bases: 16. This CDR3 contains 17 residues. In the original workflow: Estimation of nucleated cell counts relied on the amplification of reference gene primers. Profiling relied on immunoSEQ multiplex PCR, and the TCRdb table lists in-frame clones only, not all of them. The V and J calls and clone size come from that table; D and trimming were worked out from the DNA. This repertoire shows 30,000 or so clones, about 90% found once; its top ten account for less than 1.2%. This chain links TRBV10-3 with TRBJ1-1; 9 positions agree with TRBD1. Specimen: peripheral blood. The TCR originated in a man between 65 and 80 years old with active or convalescent COVID-19. Here the CDR3 DNA reads TGTGCCATCAGGGAGGGGACAGGGCAGTCTTCGGAGACTGAAGCTTTCTTT. Its translation is CAIREGTGQSSETEAFF.